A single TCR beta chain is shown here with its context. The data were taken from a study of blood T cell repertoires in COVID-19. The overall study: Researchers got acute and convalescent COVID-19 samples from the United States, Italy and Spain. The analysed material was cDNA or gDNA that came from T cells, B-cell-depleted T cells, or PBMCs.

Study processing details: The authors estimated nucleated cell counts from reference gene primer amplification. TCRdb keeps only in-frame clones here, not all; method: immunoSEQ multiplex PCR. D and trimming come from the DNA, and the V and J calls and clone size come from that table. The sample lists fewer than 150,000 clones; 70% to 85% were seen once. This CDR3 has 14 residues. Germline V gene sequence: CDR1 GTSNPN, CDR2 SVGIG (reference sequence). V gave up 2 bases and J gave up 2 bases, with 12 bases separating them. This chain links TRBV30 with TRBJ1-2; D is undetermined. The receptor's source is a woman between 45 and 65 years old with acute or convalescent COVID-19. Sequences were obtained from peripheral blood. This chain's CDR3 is CAWSPPGRNYGYTF. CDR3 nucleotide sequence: TGTGCCTGGAGTCCTCCCGGGAGAAACTATGGCTACACCTTC.